This TCR beta chain was captured by sequencing in a study of blood T cells in healthy people across ages. Study results and caveats: A roughly linear fall in TCR beta diversity per million T cells was seen with increasing age. Estimated diversity across one million T cells was deemed an underestimate. The CMV status of each donor remained undetermined, and this could have confounded shifts in expanded clonotypes.

This clonotype has just a few counts. Its antigen remains unidentified. V lost 7 bases and J 2 bases, leaving 13 bases between the germline ends. Looked up from germline, CDR1 is SQVTM and CDR2 is ANQGSEA. The CDR3 has 13 amino acids. The use of a sample-barcoded 5' primer and a J-beta primer mix characterized a second PCR of about 7 to 12 cycles. TCRdb reanalysed the 5' RACE reads using MiXCR and keeps one entry per CDR3 protein. The table lists about 1.5 million distinct CDR3 sequences, under 55% of them singletons. Total RNA extracted from each sample amounted to at least 6 micrograms. The gene calls are TRBV29-1 and TRBJ2-3; TRBD1 is a possible D gene (6 bases). Sequencing was done on a sample of blood. The receptor was isolated from a woman aged 18-30 years in good health. CDR3 DNA sequence: TGCAGCGCGCACGACAGGTTCACAGATACGCAGTATTTT. It translates to CSAHDRFTDTQYF.